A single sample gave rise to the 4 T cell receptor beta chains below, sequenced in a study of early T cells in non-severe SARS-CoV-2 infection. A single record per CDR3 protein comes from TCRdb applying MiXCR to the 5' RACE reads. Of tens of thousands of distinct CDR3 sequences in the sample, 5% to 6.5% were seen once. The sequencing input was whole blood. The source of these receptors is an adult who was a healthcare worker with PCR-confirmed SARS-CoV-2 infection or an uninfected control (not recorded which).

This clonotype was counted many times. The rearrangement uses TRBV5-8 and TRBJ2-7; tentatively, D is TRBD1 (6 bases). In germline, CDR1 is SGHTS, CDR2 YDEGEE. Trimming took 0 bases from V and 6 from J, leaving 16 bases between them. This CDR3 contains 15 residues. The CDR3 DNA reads TGTGCCAGCAGCTTGGCGCAGGGGCGGCATGCCGAGCAGTACTTC. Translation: CASSLAQGRHAEQYF.

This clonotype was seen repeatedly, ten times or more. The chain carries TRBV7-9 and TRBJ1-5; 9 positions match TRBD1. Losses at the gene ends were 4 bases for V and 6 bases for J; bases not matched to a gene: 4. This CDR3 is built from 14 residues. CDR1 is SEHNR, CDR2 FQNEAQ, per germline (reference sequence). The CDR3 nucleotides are TGTGCCAGCAGCTCGACAGGGGGGGTTCAGCCCCAGCATTTT. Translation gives CASSSTGGVQPQHF.

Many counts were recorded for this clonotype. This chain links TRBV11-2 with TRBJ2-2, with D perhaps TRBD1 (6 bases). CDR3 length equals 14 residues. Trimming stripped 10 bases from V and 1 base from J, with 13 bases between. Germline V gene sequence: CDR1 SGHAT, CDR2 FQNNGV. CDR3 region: CAIRRGGNTGELFF. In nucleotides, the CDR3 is TGTGCCATCCGACGAGGGGGGAACACCGGGGAGCTGTTTTTT. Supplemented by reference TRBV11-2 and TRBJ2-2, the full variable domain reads EAGVAQSPRYKIIEKRQSVAFWCNPISGHATLYWYQQILGQGPKLLIQFQNNGVVDDSQLPKDRFSAERLKGVDSTLKIQPAKLEDSAVYLCAIRRGGNTGELFFGEGSRLTVL.

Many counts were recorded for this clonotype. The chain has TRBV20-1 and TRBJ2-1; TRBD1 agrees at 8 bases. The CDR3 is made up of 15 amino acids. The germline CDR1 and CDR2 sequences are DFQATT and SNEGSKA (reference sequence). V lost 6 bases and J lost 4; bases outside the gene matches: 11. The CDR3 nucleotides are TGCAGTGCCCGTCAGGGGGCTAATCGATACAATGAGCAGTTCTTC. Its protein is CSARQGANRYNEQFF.